This T cell receptor beta chain was observed in a study of blood T cell repertoires in COVID-19 (dated by TCRdb to between 2020 and 2021). In terms of the full investigation: Collaborator samples came from the United States, Italy and Spain and covered acute and convalescent phases of COVID-19. The material from the prospective study consisted of cDNA or gDNA derived from T cells, B-cell-depleted T cells, or PBMCs. Subjects who had been exposed to COVID-19, were actively infected with it, or had recovered from it provided the deeply sampled blood TCRbeta repertoires that made up the dataset. A freely available public database, intended as a resource for researchers studying the immune response to SARS-CoV-2, is where the repertoires were released. The samples were drawn from two sources: the first 160 participants of the ongoing ImmuneRACE study, and 1,254 subjects contributed by 6 global collaborators. A de-identified subject ID, COVID-19 status, age in years and sex were almost always included in the sample metadata. Where HLA class I and class II types were available, the types were taken from metadata supplied by the sample provider, not from assay-based typing.

According to the germline V gene, CDR1 reads SNHLY and CDR2 reads FYNNEI. The CDR3 runs 14 amino acids, cysteine and phenylalanine included. Only the CDR3 portion is preserved as DNA: 42 bases, with reading frame beginning at the first base. Unmatched junction bases come to 10, with V trimmed by 7 bases and J by 5 bases. Participants in the prospective study were enrolled through a virtual design, were aged roughly 18 to 100 years, and lived in approximately 25 United States geographic areas. In the prospective study, cohorts were assigned on the basis of participant-reported clinical history obtained from a screening survey and a study questionnaire. ImmuneRACE Cohort 3 recovered participants were defined by two consecutive negative NP/OP PCR tests, healthcare professional clearance, or symptom resolution. In the prospective study, mobile phlebotomists collected whole blood, serum and a nasopharyngeal or oropharyngeal swab from each participant. Over an approximately 2-month period, participants in the prospective study had the option of providing additional blood draws and questionnaires. Before DNA extraction, blood samples from the prospective study were shipped at room temperature or frozen.

General study outcomes and caveats: The amount of clinical and demographic metadata varied by source and participant and was provided uncurated.

This clone was seen more than once but under ten times. The antigen it binds to is not known. No base qualities exist here, and no much larger clone lies one base off it. The immunoSEQ Assay, a bias-controlled multiplex PCR, was used to amplify TCRbeta CDR3 regions from genomic DNA. The paper's processing steps were these. The number of nucleated cells in each sample was estimated by amplification of reference gene primers within the assay. To quantify the absolute abundance of each unique TCRbeta CDR3 rearrangement, sequence reads were collapsed and filtered. For each sample, productive Simpson clonality was calculated as the square root of Simpson's diversity index across productive rearrangements. TCRdb carries this immuneACCESS record with in-frame sequences only. Its versions omit some clonotypes, under half of them owing to an unresolved V gene in the studies checked, with the rest unexplained. The V and J calls and clone size are taken from that table; D and trimming were inferred from the DNA. The sample yields about 190,000 clones; roughly 83% were counted once. The ten largest clones capture about 3.5% of the sample.

The TCR comes from a woman aged 30 to 39 who had recovered from COVID-19. Sequenced material: PBMCs or T cells enriched from blood (not recorded which). The rearrangement joined TRBV2 to TRBJ1-1, with TRBD1 identical over 7 junction bases. The CDR3 protein sequence reads: CASNPATGRTEAFF. Here is the DNA: TGTGCCAGCAACCCGGCGACAGGGCGAACTGAAGCTTTCTTT.